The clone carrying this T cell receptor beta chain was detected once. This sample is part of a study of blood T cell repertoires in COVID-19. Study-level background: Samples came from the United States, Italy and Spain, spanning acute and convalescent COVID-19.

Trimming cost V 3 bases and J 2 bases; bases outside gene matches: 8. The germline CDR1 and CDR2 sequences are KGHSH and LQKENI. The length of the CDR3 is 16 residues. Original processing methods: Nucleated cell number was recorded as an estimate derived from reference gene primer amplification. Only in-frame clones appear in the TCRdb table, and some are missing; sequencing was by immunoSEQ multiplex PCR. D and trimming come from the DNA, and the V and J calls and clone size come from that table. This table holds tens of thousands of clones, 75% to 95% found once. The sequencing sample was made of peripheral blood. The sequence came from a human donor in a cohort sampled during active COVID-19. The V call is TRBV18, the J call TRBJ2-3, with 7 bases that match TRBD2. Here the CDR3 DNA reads TGTGCCAGCTCACCCATAGGGCGGGGGACCACAGATACGCAGTATTTT. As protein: CASSPIGRGTTDTQYF.